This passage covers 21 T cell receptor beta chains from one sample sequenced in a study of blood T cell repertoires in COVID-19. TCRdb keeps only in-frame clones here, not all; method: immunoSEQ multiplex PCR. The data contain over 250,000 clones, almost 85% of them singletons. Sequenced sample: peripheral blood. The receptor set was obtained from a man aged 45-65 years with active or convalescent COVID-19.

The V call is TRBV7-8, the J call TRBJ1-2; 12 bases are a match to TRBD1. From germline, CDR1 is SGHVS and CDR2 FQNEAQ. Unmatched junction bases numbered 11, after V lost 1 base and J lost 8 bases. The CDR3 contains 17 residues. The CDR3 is CASSLVVGDRGPGGYTF. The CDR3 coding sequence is TGTGCCAGCAGCTTAGTCGTCGGGGACAGGGGGCCTGGCGGCTACACCTTC.

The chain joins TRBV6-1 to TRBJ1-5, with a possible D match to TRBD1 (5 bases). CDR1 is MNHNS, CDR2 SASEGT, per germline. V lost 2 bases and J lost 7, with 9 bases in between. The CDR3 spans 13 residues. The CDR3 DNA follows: TGTGCCAGCAGTGAAAGGGGCGGCCAGCCCCAGCATTTT. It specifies CASSERGGQPQHF.

The CDR3 bases are TGTGCCAGCAGCTCCCCCAGCGCTGATACGCAGTATTTT. The encoded protein is CASSSPSADTQYF. This chain connects TRBV11-3 to TRBJ2-3; no reliable D call. This CDR3 has 13 amino acids. V was trimmed by 4 bases and J by 6 bases, leaving 11 bases between them. Germline CDR1 and CDR2: SGHNT and YENEEA. Full variable domain (outside the CDR3, taken from reference TRBV11-3 and TRBJ2-3): EAGVVQSPRYKIIEKKQPVAFWCNPISGHNTLYWYLQNLGQGPELLIRYENEEAVDDSQLPKDRFSAERLKGVDSTLKIQPAELGDSAVYLCASSSPSADTQYFGPGTRLTVL.

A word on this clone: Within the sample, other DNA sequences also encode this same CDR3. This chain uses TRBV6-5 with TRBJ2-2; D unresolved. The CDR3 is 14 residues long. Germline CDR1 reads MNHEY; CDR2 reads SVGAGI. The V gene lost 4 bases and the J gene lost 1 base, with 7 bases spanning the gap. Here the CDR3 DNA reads TGTGCCAGCAGTTCTACGGGGAACACCGGGGAGCTGTTTTTT. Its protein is CASSSTGNTGELFF.

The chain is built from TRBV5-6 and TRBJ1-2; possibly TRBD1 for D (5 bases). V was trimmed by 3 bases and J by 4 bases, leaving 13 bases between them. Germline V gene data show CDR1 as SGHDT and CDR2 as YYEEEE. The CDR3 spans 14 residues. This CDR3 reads CASSSRGRGYGYTF. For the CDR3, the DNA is TGTGCCAGCAGCTCTCGAGGAAGGGGCTATGGCTACACCTTC.

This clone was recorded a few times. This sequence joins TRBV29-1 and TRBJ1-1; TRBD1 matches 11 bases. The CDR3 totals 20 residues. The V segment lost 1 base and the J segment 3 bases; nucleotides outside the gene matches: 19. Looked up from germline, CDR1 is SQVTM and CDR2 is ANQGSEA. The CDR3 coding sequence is TGCAGCGTTGAAGCCCGGGGAAGGACAGGGGGCGCTTTACGGCACACTGAAGCTTTCTTT. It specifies CSVEARGRTGGALRHTEAFF.

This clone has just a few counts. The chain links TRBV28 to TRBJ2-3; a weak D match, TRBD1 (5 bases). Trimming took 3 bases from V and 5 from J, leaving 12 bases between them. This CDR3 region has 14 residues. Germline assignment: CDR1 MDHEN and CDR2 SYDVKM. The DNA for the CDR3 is TGTGCCAGCAGTTTTGGCAGGGCAGTAGATACGCAGTATTTT. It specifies CASSFGRAVDTQYF.

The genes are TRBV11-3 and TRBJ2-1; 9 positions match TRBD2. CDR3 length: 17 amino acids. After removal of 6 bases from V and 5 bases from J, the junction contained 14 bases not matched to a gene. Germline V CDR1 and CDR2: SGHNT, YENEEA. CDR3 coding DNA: TGTGCCAGCAGTTCAGATCCCGGGACTAGCAGACACAATGAGCAGTTCTTC. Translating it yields CASSSDPGTSRHNEQFF.

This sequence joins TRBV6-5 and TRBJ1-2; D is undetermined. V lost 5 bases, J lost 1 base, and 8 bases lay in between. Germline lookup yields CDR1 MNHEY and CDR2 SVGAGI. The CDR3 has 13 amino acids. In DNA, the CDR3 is TGTGCCAGCAGTATGGGCCTTAACTATGGCTACACCTTC. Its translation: CASSMGLNYGYTF.

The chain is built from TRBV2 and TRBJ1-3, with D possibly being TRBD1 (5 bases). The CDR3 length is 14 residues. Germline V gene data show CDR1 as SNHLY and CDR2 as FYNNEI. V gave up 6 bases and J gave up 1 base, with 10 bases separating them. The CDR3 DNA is TGTGCCAGCAGGGCGACAGTTTCTGGAAACACCATATATTTT. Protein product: CASRATVSGNTIYF. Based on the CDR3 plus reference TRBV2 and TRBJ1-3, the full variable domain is EPEVTQTPSHQVTQMGQEVILRCVPISNHLYFYWYRQILGQKVEFLVSFYNNEISEKSEIFDDQFSVERPDGSNFTLKIRSTKLEDSAMYFCASRATVSGNTIYFGEGSWLTVV.

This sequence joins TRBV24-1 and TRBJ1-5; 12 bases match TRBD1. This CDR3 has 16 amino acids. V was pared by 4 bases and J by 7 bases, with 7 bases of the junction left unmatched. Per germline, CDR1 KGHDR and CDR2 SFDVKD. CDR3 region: CATSERGQGAFQPQHF. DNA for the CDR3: TGTGCCACCAGTGAACGGGGACAGGGGGCTTTCCAGCCCCAGCATTTT.

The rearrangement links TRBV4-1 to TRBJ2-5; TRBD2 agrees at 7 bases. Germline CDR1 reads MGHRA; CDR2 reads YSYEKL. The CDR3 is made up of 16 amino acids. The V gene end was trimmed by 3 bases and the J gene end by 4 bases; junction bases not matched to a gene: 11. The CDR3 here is CASSQSGWASGETQYF. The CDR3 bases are TGCGCCAGCAGCCAGTCCGGATGGGCTAGCGGAGAGACCCAGTACTTC.

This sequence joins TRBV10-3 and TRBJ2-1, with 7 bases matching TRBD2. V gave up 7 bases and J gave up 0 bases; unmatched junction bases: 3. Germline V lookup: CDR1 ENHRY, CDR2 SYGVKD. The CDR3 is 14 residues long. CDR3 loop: CAIKGGSSYNEQFF. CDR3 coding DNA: TGTGCCATCAAAGGCGGGAGCTCCTACAATGAGCAGTTCTTC.

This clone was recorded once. CDR3 bases: TGTGCCAGCAGTTCCAGGGTAGGAAGAGAGACCCAGTACTTC. Its protein product is CASSSRVGRETQYF. The chain uses TRBV28 and TRBJ2-5, with a possible D match to TRBD1 (5 bases). Trimming removed 4 bases from V and 4 bases from J, with 13 bases in between. Germline CDR1 reads MDHEN; CDR2 reads SYDVKM. The CDR3 extends over 14 amino acids.

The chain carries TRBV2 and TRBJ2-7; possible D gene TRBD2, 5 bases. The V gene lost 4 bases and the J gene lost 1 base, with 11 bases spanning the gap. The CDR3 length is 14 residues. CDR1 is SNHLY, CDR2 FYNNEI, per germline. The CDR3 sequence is CASSVDSASYEQYF. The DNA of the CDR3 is TGTGCCAGCAGTGTGGATAGCGCGTCCTACGAGCAGTACTTC.

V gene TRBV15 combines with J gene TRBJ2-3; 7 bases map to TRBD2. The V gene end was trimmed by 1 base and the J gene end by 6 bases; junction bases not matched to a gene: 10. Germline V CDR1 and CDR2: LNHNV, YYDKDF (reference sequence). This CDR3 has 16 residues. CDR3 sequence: CATSRGAGAGVDTQYF. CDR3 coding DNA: TGTGCCACCAGCAGAGGGGCCGGGGCGGGAGTGGATACGCAGTATTTT.

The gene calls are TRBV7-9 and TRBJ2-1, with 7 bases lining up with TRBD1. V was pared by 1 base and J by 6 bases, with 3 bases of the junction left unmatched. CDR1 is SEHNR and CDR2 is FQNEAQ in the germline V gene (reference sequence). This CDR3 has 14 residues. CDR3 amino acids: CASSLDTGVNEQFF. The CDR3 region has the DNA TGTGCCAGCAGCTTAGATACAGGGGTCAATGAGCAGTTCTTC.

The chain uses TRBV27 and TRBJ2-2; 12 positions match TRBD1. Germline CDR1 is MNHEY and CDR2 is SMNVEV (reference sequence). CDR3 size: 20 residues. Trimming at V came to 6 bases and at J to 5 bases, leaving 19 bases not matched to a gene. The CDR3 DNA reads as TGTGCCAGCAGATTCGTATTAACGGGGACAGGGGGCCCGAGGACCGGGGAGCTGTTTTTT. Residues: CASRFVLTGTGGPRTGELFF.

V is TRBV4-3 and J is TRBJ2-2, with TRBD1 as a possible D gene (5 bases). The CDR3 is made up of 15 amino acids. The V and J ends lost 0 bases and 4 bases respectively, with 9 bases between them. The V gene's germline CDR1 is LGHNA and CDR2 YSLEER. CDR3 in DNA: TGCGCCAGCAGCCAAGATTATAGGGGCACCGGGGAGCTGTTTTTT. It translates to CASSQDYRGTGELFF.

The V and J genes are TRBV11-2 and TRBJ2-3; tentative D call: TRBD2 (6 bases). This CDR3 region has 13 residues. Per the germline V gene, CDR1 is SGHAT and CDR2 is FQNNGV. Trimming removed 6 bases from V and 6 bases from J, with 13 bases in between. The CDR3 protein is CASRSIGGDTQYF. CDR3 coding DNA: TGTGCCAGCAGATCTATTGGGGGGGATACGCAGTATTTT.

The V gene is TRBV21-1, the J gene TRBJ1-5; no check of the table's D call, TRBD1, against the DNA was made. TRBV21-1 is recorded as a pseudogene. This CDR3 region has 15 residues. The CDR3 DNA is TGTGCCCCAGGAGTATCAGGGGATAGCAATCAGCCCCAGCATTTT. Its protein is CAPGVSGDSNQPQHF.